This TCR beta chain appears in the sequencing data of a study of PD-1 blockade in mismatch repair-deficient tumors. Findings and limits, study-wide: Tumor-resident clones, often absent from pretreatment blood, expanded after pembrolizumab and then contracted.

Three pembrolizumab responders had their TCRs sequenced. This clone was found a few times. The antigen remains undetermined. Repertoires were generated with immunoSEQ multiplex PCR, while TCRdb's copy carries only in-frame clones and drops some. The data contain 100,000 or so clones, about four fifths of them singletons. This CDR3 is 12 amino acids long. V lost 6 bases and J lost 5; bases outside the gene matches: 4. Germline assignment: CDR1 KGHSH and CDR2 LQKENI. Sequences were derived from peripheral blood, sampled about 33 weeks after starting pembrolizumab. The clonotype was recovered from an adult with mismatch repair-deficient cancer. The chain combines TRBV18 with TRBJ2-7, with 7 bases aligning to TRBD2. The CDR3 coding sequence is TGTGCCAGCTCCCTTACTAGCGACGAGCAGTACTTC. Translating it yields CASSLTSDEQYF.